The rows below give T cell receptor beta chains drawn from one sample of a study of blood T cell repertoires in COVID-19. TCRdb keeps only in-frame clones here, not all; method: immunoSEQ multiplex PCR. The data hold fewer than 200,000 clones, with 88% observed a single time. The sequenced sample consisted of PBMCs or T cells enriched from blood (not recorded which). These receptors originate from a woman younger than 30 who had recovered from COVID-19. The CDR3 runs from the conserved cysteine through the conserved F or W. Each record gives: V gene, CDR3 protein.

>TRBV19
CASSPSGMGSFTEAFF
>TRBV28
CASSFRSYNSPLHF
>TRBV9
CASSGRDSGLANYGYTF
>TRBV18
CASSPETGFEKLFF
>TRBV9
CASSALAGWTDTQYF
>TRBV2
CASSLDHYEQYF
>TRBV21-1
CASNTEQGHDADTQYF
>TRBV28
CASSPGTVFYEQYF
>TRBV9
CASSTARLDTQYF
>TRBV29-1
CSSAGLARDTQYF
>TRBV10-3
CAIAGDGANVLTF
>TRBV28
CATWGDYGYTF
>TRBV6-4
CASSGEGSAPGELFF
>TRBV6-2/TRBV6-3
CASSDGQGLSYNSPLHF
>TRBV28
CASSLSQGGYGYTF
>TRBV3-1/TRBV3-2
CASTDRATNNSPLHF
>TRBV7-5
CARSPFRGQETQYF
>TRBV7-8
CASSSGTRSFREQFF
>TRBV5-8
CASSLIDSNYGYTF
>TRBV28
CASSPESGSPRIYEQYF
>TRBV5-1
CASSPYLAGGSDTQYF
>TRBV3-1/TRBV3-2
CASSQEGQTNEKLFF
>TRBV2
CASTLDRDPFSSPLHF
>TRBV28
CASSGRDRGPYFEQFF
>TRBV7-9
CASSLMGLVLNEQFF
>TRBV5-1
CASSPETGQLFEGYTF
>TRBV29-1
CSATGSYEQYF
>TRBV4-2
CASSGVAGEVAGELFF
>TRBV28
CASSPPRGQPQHF
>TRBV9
CASSVGGTTEAFF
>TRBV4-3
CASSQDGAGYYGYTF
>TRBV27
CASSTGTSGSWNEQFF
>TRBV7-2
CASSPVPGLFRGYTF
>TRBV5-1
CASSLGLRAQLQGVNTEAFF
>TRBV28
CASILSDTEAFF
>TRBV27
CASRLAGIGDEQFF
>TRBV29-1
CSVAGGFYGYTF
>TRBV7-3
CASSRQSTLSYNEQFF
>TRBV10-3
CAIEQDKANGNTIYF
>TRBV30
CAWSGAGEREGYNEQFF
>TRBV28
CASSPPRTGELFF
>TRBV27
CASRATDTQYF
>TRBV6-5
CASSYSRSGYEQYF
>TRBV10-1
CAAGGGYNEQFF
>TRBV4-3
CASSQEEGGGAGQYF
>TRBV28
CASSLPHLQGYEQYF
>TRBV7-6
CASSRGVPSGSYEQYF
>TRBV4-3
CASSQAVAGGQETQYF
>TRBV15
CATSNDMGDRDEKLFF
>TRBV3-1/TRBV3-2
CASSLVIGGGHQETQYF
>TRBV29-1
CSVAGGPEDTQYF
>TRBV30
CAWSVPGGGQPQHF
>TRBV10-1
CASSRQGLSEQYF